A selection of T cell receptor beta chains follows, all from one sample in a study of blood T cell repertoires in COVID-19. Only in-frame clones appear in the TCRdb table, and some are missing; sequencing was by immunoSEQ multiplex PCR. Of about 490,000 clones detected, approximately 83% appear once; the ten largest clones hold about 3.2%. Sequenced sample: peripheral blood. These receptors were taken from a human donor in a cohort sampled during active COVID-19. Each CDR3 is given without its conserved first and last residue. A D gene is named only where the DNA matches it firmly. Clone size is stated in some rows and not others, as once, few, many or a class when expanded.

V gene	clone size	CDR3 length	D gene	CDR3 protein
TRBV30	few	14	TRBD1	AWSREGAYSNQPQH
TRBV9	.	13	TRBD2	ASSPRLAGLDEQY
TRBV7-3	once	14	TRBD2	ASSLMGTSGVNEQF
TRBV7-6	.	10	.	ASSSIGNTIY
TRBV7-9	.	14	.	ASSPGGAHLSTEAF
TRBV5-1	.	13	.	ASRRDGGLNTEAF
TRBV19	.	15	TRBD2	ASSIRILAGATDTQY
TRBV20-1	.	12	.	SASSREGNQPQH
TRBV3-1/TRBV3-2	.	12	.	ASRGAGVPYEQY
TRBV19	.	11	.	ASRKSGSYEQY
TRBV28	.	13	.	ASFPRGAGNEKLF
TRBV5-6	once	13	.	ASSLSQGYYTEAF
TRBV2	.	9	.	ASSTGNEQF
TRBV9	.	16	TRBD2	ASSPRLAGDSGANVLT
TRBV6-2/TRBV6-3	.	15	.	ASSYSISTAALHEQF
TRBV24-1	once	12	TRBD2	ATSPPGGTGELF
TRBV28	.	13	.	ASRREEALENEQF
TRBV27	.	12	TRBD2	ASSDSGGYNEQF
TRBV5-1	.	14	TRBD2	ASSLGLAGGVDTQY
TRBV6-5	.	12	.	ASSPGSGANVLT
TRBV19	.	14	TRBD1	ASSPTGTGGPNEQF
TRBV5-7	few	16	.	ASSLETPSECAPDTQY
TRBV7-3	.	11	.	ASTETRDNEQF
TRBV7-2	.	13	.	ASSLIAGTLETQY
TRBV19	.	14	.	ASSMERGYSNQPQH
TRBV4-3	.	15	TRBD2	ASSQVVLAANTGELF
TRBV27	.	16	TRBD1	ASSPSRDRRNKNYGYT
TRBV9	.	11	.	ASSVVGQGEQY
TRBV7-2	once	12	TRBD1	ASSWDSSQETQY
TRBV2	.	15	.	ASSESKGGLAKNIQY
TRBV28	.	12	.	ASSLEGRGNTIY
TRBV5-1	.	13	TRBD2	ASSLSAGVGETQY
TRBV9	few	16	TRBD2	ASSTGLAGDPTGETQY
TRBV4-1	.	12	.	ASSLRGNTGELF
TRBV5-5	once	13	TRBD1	SRGGETGGVSEQY
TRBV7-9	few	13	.	ASSPRQGSGNTIY
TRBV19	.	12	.	ASSPQGISYEQY
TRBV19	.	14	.	ASSILAAHSNQPQH
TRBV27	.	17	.	ASSLQVGLGTPNLYGYT
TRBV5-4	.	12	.	ASSLGLAKYEQY
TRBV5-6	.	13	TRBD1	ASSLIAGGNYGYT
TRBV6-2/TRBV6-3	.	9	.	ASSSVETQY
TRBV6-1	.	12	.	ASSPTEMNTEAF
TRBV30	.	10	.	AWDDGNYGYT
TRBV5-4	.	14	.	ASSLLATSGANVLT
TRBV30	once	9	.	AWQRPRALH
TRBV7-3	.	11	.	ASSPQGTGELF
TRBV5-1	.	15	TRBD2	ASSSRTSGRGNGELF
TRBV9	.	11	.	ASQGSGANVLT
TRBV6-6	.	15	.	ASSPGHSRATNEKLF
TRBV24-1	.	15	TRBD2	ATSAAGRASRTGELF